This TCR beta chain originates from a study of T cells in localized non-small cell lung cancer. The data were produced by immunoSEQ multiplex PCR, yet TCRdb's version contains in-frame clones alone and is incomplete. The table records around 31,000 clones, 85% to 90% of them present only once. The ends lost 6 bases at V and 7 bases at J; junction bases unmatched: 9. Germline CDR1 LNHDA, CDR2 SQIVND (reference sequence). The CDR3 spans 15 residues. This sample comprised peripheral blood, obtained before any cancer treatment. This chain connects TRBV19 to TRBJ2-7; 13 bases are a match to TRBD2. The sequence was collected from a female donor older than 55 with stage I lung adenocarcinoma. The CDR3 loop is CASSLGTSGEWEQYF. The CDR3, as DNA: TGTGCCAGTAGCCTCGGGACTAGCGGGGAGTGGGAGCAGTACTTC. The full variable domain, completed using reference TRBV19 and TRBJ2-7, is DGGITQSPKYLFRKEGQNVTLSCEQNLNHDAMYWYRQDPGQGLRLIYYSQIVNDFQKGDIAEGYSVSREKKESFPLTVTSAQKNPTAFYLCASSLGTSGEWEQYFGPGTRLTVT.